The clone carrying this TCR beta chain appeared once. These data come from a study of blood T cell repertoires in COVID-19. Study context: Material from acute and convalescent COVID-19 was sourced from the United States, Italy and Spain. PBMCs, B-cell-depleted T cells, or T cells provided the cDNA or gDNA that made up the material.

Trimming took off 6 bases at V and 6 bases at J, with 17 bases between the two ends. The CDR3 contains 14 residues. CDR1 and CDR2 from the germline V gene are LGHDT and YNNKEL (reference sequence). In the original analysis: Reference gene primer amplification gave estimated nucleated cell counts. The protocol was immunoSEQ multiplex PCR, while the TCRdb copy is restricted to in-frame clones and leaves out a portion. The DNA was the basis for D and trimming; V, J and clone size are from that table. The repertoire consists of approximately 260,000 clones, with 80% to 90% occurring once and the leading ten covering 11%.

The receptor comes from a woman between 70 and 85 years old with acute or convalescent COVID-19. The source material was peripheral blood. This sequence joins TRBV3-1 (or the pseudogene TRBV3-2) and TRBJ1-2; possibly TRBD1 for D (5 bases). The CDR3 reads CASSRTVQGHGYTF. CDR3 nucleotides: TGTGCCAGCAGTCGCACGGTCCAGGGTCATGGCTACACCTTC.